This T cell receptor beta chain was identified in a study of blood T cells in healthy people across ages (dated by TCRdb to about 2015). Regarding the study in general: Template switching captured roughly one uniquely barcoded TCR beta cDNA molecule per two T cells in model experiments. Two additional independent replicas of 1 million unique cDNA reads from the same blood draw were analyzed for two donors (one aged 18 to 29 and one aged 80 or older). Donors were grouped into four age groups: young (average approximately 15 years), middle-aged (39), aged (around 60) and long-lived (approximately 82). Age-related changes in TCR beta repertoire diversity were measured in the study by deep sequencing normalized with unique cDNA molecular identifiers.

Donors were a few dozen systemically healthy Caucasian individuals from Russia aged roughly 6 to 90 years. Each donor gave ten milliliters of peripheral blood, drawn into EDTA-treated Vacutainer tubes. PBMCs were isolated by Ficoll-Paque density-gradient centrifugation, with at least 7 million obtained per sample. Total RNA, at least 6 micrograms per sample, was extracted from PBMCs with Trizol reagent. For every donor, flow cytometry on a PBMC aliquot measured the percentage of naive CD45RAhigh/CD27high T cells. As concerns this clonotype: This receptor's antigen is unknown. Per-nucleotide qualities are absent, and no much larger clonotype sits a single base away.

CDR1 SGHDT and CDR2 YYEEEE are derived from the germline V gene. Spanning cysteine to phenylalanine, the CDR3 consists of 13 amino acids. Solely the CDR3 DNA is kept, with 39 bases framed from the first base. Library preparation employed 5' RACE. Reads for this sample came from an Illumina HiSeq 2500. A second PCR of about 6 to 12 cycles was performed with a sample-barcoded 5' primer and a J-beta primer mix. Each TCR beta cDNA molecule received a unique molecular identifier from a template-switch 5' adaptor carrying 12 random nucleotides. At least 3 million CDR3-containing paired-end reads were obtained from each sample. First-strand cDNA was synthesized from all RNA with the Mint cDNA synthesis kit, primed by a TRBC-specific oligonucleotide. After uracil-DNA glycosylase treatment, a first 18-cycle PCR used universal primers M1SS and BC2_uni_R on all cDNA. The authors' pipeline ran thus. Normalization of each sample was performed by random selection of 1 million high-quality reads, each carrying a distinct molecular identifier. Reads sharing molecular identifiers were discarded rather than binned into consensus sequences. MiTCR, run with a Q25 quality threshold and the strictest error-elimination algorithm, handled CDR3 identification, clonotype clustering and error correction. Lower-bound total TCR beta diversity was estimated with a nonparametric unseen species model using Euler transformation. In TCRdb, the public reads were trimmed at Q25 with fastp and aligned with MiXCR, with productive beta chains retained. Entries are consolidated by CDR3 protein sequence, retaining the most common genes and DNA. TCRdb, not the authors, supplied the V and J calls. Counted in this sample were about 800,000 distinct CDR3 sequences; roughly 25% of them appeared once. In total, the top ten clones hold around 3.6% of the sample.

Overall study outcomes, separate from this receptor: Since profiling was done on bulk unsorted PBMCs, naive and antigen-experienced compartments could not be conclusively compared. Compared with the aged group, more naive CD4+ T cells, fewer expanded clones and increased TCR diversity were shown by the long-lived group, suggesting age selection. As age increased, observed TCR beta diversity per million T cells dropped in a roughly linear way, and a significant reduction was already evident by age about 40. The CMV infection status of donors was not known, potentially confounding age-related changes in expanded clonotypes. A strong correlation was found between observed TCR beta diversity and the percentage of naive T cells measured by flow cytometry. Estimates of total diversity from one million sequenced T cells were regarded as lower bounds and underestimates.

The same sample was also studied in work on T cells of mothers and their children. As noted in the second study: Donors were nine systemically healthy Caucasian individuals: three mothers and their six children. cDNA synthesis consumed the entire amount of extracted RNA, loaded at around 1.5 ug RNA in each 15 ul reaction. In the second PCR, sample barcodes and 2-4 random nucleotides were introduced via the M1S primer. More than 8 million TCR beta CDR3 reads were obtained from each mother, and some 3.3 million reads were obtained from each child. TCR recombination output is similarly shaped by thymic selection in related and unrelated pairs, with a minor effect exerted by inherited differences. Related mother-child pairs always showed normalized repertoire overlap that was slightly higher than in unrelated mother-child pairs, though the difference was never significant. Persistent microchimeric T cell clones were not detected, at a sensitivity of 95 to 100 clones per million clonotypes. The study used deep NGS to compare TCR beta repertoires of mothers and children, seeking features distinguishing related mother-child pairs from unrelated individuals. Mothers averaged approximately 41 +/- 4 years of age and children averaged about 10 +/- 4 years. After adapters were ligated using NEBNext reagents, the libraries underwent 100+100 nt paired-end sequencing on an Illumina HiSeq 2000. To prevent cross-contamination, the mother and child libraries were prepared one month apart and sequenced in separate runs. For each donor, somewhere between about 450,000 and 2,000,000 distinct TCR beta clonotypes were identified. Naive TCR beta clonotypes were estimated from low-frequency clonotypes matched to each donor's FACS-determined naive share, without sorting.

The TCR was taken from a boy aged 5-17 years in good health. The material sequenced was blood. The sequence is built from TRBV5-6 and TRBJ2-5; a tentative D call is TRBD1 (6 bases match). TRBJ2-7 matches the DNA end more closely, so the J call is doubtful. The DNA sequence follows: TGTGCCAGCAGCCAGGGGCCCACCTACGAGCAGTACTTC. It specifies CASSQGPTYEQYF.